This T cell receptor beta chain was observed in a study of T cells after yellow fever vaccination. The study's findings and limits: Primary-vaccination clones mostly resurfaced post-booster (96% CD4, approximately 89% CD8).

This clonotype was detected ten times or more. Antigen: not known. TCR cDNA, made by 5'RACE template switching, carried an added universal primer site and UMIs. TCRdb re-derived calls from the 5' RACE reads in MiXCR, one entry per CDR3 protein. Of 70,000 or so distinct CDR3 sequences in the sample, around 6.2% are singletons; the top ten hold under 2.5%. The clonotype comes from a man aged 18 to 30 who received the YFV17D yellow fever vaccine. Source: CD4+ T cells sorted from PBMCs, taken more than 13 days after the first yellow fever vaccination.

CDR3 DNA: TGTGCCAGCACCCGGGACAGGGCAGAGACCCAGTACTTC. Protein: CASTRDRAETQYF. The gene calls are TRBV12-3 or TRBV12-4 and TRBJ2-5; TRBD1 aligns across 9 bases. V shed 7 bases, J shed 4 bases, and the junction held 4 bases outside the gene matches. The length of the CDR3 is 13 residues.